This T cell receptor beta chain emerged from a study of CD8+ T cells in alopecia areata. Study in general: Scoring of treated patients' severity used the percentage of affected scalp area.

Germline V gives CDR1 SQVTM, CDR2 ANQGSEA. The length of the CDR3 is 8 amino acids, counting both ends. On this clone itself: Its antigen is currently unknown. The missing conserved phenylalanine or tryptophan at the end of this CDR3 makes a read error likely. It is unclear where the CDR3 begins or ends on the DNA, so no DNA is shown, and the CDR3 is as TCRdb lists it.

RNA, once extracted, was reverse transcribed into cDNA for use as the sequencing template. Repertoires were generated with immunoSEQ multiplex PCR, while TCRdb's copy carries only in-frame clones and drops some. The table lists roughly 120,000 clones, 56% of them singletons. Study-level points and caveats: Many expanded lesional clones remained in scalp and blood on tofacitinib. Clonality exceeded that of normal scalp in lesional scalp, most notably in alopecia totalis/universalis.

The sample's treatment: oral pan-JAK inhibitor, 5-10 mg twice daily. Researchers took lesional scalp punch biopsies and peripheral blood from people who were alopecia areata patients. The chain is built from TRBV29-1 and TRBJ1-2. This clonotype was sampled from a human donor with alopecia areata. Sequences were derived from CD4+ T cells sorted from blood, sampled at week 24, from a patient treated with tofacitinib. CDR3 residues: CSVDLGTL.